These 2 T cell receptor beta chains came from one sample sequenced in a study of T cells in Graves' hyperthyroidism and ophthalmopathy. RNA transcripts yielded amplified TCR beta CDR3 regions. An initial round of RT-PCR targeting the TCR CDR3 relied on the HTBI primer set. A single record per CDR3 protein comes from TCRdb applying MiXCR to the multiplex PCR reads. The sample contains about half a million distinct CDR3 sequences, just under 20% of which appear only once. The sample comprised blood. All receptors derive from a man between 40 and 49 years old with Graves' ophthalmopathy.

This clonotype was counted a few times. The V and J genes are TRBV28 and TRBJ2-2, with D possibly being TRBD2 (5 bases). Germline values: CDR1 MDHEN, CDR2 SYDVKM. CDR3 length: 13 amino acids. CDR3 residues: CGSRAGSTGELFF. The CDR3 DNA is TGTGGATCGCGGGCAGGAAGCACCGGGGAGCTGTTTTTT.

Details on this clonotype: It may be a read error: a sequence one base away is much more abundant. The gene calls are TRBV7-2 and TRBJ2-2; D is unclear. The CDR3 runs 12 residues. Germline V lookup: CDR1 SGHTA, CDR2 FQGNSA. CDR3 sequence (DNA): TGTGCCGGCAGCTTAGATCTCGGGGAGCTGTTTTTT. Its translation is CAGSLDLGELFF.